This T cell receptor (beta chain) was retrieved from a study of beta chain features in type 1 diabetes (dated by TCRdb to between 2017 and 2018). In the study overall: Mean age, gender distribution, total cell number and subset yield did not differ between patients and healthy donors. Across all samples, around 99 million sorted cells were examined, and cell number per subset correlated strongly with RNA yield. The study compared TCRB repertoires of sorted circulating CD4+ T cell subsets between recently diagnosed type 1 diabetes patients and matched healthy donors. Regulatory and stem cell-like memory subsets were isolated from only 8 patients and about eight healthy donors, whereas naive and central memory subsets came from all 30 or so donors.

The research as a whole found: PCR may preferentially amplify shorter templates, but because patient and control samples were amplified and corrected together, any resulting skew would affect both groups equally. A moderate but significant shortening of TCRB CDR3 length was observed in type 1 diabetes patients in all four CD4+ subsets. HLA sub-analyses involved small numbers of individuals, so any influence of HLA type on TCRB rearrangement remained unresolved. Fewer insertions and more nucleotide deletions at VDJ recombination sites were observed in patients with type 1 diabetes, implying thymic rearrangement abnormalities. The naive, central memory and regulatory TCRB repertoires appeared to resemble one another more closely among patients than among healthy donors. Because cDNA rather than genomic DNA was sequenced, highly expressing activated cells could have been over-represented, although no difference in activation and CD3 levels was found between groups.

V and J lose 2 bases and 5 bases, and a span of 9 bases separates them. The CDR3 covers 13 residues, taking in both the cysteine and the phenylalanine. The CDR3 DNA has 39 bases and is translated from base 1. Per the germline V gene (reference sequence), MNHNY is the CDR1 and SVGAGI is the CDR2. All of the isolated RNA was reverse transcribed with the High Capacity cDNA Reverse Transcription Kit, so expressed TCRB transcripts were sequenced. Deep immunoSEQ sequencing was performed on naive, central memory and regulatory T cell samples, with an average of around 3.5 million total reads per sample. Sorted cells were lysed in RLT buffer and RNA was extracted with DNase-treated RNeasy Micro or Mini kits, depending on cell number. To prevent cross-contamination, every cell subset was processed on its own, while patient and healthy donor samples were processed together. Using the immunoSEQ multiplex PCR, TCRB sequences were amplified from cDNA into 87-bp fragments spanning the CDR3 region. Sequencing of the amplicons was performed on the Illumina HiSeq platform. The original methods were these. Synthetic template baselines were used to correct PCR bias computationally, reads within Hamming distance 2 were collapsed together, and singletons that could not be merged were discarded. Reads were aligned against IMGT so that V, D and J genes, CDR3 length and insertions or deletions at six rearrangement sites could be assigned. Clonotype counts were normalized to sorted cell number within each subset before computing true diversity and Gini coefficients with the tcR R package. Repertoire sharing was quantified using the overlap coefficient calculated on TCRB nucleotide sequences. TCRdb provides this immuneACCESS table in a form limited to in-frame rearrangements. Some clones are lacking; in checked studies, under half of them reflect an unresolved V gene, and why the rest are absent is not known. V, J and clone size reflect that table, while D and trimming were determined from the DNA. The sample contains over 40,000 clones, roughly 70% of them found a single time. The ten most abundant clones make up roughly 2.2% of the sample.

Concerning this clone: Its antigen is unknown. There are no base qualities to consult, and no much larger clone falls within one base.

Each donor gave one peripheral blood draw, averaging roughly 100 mL, which was collected into heparinised tubes. Naive, central memory, regulatory and stem cell-like memory CD4+ T cells were sorted on a BD FACSAria II using a panel including CD45RO, CCR7, CD25, CD127, CD95 and CD27. All sorted populations exceeded 95% purity. PBMCs were isolated right away by Lymphoprep density gradient centrifugation and were stained directly, without culture. So that batch effects would be minimized, each experiment stained and sorted samples in pairs, pairing one healthy donor with one patient. This clonotype originated in a woman under 30 with type 1 diabetes. The chain was built from TRBV6-6 and TRBJ2-5, and TRBD2 may be the D gene, going by 5 matching bases. The sequenced material came from Tregs from blood. According to the study, the label for this sample's cell subset or site signals: regulatory CD4+ T cells. The DNA reads as follows: TGTGCCAGCAGTTACGTGGGGAGTGAGACCCAGTACTTC. This encodes CASSYVGSETQYF.